The T cell receptor (beta chain) under discussion was sequenced for a study of ipilimumab plus nivolumab after autologous stem cell transplantation. Unmatched junction bases numbered 13, after V lost 3 bases and J lost 6 bases. This CDR3 is built from 16 residues. Germline V lookup: CDR1 SGHTA, CDR2 FQGTGA. Repertoires were generated with immunoSEQ multiplex PCR, while TCRdb's copy carries only in-frame clones and drops some. Of around 84,000 clones in the sample, 83% were seen once. J is TRBJ2-5 and V is TRBV7-3, with 7 bases aligning to TRBD1. This TCR was sampled from a male donor with diffuse large B-cell lymphoma. The source was PBMCs, collected in a trial of ipilimumab plus nivolumab as post-transplant consolidation. The CDR3 sequence: CASSFPGQASAQTQYF. Written as DNA, the CDR3 is TGTGCCAGCAGCTTCCCCGGACAGGCCAGCGCCCAGACCCAGTACTTC.